One T cell receptor beta chain is described in this entry. Its antigen is still unknown. The record originates from a study of T cell responses to AZD1222 COVID-19 vaccine. Study-level results: Across the whole spike, CD4 TCRs peaked at regions 160-218 and 743-854. Spike-specific TCR breadth and depth grew following two AZD1222 doses. Donors were mostly white British, more females; clonal diversity possibly underestimated. Epitopes outside B.1.351 and B.1.1.7 mutated regions reportedly drew nearly half of spike TCRs.

Libraries were prepared by immunoSEQ multiplex PCR; TCRdb keeps only in-frame clonotypes and omits some of them. The sample has around 100,000 clones, roughly 90% seen once. This CDR3 region has 15 residues. Germline V gives CDR1 MNHEY, CDR2 SVGEGT. The V and J ends lost 6 bases and 4 bases, in that order; junction bases with no gene match: 4. Material: peripheral blood, obtained on day 0 of AZD1222 vaccination. The V call is TRBV6-2 or TRBV6-3, the J call TRBJ2-2; 11 nucleotides line up with TRBD2. The TCR sequence derives from an adult in good health. The CDR3 bases are TGTGCCAGCAGCTCTAGCGGGGGGCTCACCGGGGAGCTGTTTTTT. It specifies CASSSSGGLTGELFF.